The clone carrying this T cell receptor beta chain is termed medium-sized. Its cognate antigen is unknown. The data stem from a study of prognosis after radiotherapy for stage I lung cancer. About the research overall: No patient received concurrent therapy with stereotactic body radiotherapy.

CDR3 of TCR beta was amplified from genomic DNA via a two-round multiplex PCR. It was primers specific to each TRBV and TRBJ gene that first-round PCR used. MiXCR, run by TCRdb on the multiplex PCR reads, gives a single entry per CDR3 protein. The sample holds roughly 14,000 distinct CDR3 sequences, around 29% seen once. Study-level findings and limits: There was a fall in unique TCR clone counts after stereotactic body radiation therapy, median 10,088 versus 6,861.

Blood draws of around 6.5 milliliters of peripheral blood occurred at each of two time points. The CDR3 is 14 amino acids. The germline V and J ends were trimmed by 0 bases and 6 bases, with 10 bases remaining between them. In germline, CDR1 is SGDLS, CDR2 YYNGEE. This chain links TRBV9 with TRBJ2-1, with D perhaps matching TRBD1 or TRBD2 (5 bases each). This sequence originates from a donor over 45 with non-small cell lung cancer. Source: PBMCs, taken before or after stereotactic body radiation therapy (not recorded which). CDR3 in amino acids: CASSVGGLGNEQFF. The CDR3 coding sequence is TGTGCCAGCAGCGTAGGGGGGTTAGGCAATGAGCAGTTCTTC.